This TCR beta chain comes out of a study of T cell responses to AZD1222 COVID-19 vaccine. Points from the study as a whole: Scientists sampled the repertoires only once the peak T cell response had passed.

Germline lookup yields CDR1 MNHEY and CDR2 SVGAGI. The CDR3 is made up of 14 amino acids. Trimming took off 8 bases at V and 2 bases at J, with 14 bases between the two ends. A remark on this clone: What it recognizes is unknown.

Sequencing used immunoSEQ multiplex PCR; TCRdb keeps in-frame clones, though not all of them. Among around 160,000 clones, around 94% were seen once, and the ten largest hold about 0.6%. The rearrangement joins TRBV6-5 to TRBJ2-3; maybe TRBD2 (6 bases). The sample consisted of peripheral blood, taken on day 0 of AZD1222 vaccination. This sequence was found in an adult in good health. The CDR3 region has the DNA TGTGCCAGCCGTCGTCCTAGCGCCACAGATACGCAGTATTTT. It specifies CASRRPSATDTQYF.